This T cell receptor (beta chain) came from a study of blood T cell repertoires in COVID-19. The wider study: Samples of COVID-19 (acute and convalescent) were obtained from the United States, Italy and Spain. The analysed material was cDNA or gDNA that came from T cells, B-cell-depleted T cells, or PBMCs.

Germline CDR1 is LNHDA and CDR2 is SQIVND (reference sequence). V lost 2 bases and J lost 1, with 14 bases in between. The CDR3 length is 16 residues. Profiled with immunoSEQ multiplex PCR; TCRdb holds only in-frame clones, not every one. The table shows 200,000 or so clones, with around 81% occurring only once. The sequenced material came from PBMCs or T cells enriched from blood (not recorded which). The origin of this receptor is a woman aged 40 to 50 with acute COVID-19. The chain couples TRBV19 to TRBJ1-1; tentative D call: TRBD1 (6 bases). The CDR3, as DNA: TGTGCCAGTAGTATATTTGCTGGACAGTCGAACACTGAAGCTTTCTTT. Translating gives CASSIFAGQSNTEAFF.